The source of this T cell receptor (beta chain) is a study of blood T cells in healthy people across ages. The study's findings and limits: Fewer expanded clones and more diversity marked long-lived versus aged donors. Nothing was known about donor CMV status, and this possibly confounded expanded clonotype changes.

Germline lookup yields CDR1 SEHNR and CDR2 FQNEAQ (reference sequence). The CDR3 extends over 15 amino acids. Primed by a sample-barcoded 5' primer and a J-beta primer mix, a second PCR proceeded for about 6 to 11 cycles. One entry per CDR3 protein, called by TCRdb with MiXCR from the 5' RACE reads. The table lists around 800,000 distinct CDR3 sequences, 40% to 50% of them singletons. Regarding this clonotype: What it binds is not known. The junction and the germline gene differ at one end; a read error may be behind it.

This receptor was taken from a man in his 60s in good health. Sequencing used blood. J is TRBJ2-1 and V is TRBV7-9; D may correspond to TRBD1 or TRBD2 (5 bases each). CDR3 DNA sequence: TGTGCCAGCAGCTTACTCGGGGCCGCTGTCAATGGGCAGTTCTTC. Encoded protein: CASSLLGAAVNGQFF.